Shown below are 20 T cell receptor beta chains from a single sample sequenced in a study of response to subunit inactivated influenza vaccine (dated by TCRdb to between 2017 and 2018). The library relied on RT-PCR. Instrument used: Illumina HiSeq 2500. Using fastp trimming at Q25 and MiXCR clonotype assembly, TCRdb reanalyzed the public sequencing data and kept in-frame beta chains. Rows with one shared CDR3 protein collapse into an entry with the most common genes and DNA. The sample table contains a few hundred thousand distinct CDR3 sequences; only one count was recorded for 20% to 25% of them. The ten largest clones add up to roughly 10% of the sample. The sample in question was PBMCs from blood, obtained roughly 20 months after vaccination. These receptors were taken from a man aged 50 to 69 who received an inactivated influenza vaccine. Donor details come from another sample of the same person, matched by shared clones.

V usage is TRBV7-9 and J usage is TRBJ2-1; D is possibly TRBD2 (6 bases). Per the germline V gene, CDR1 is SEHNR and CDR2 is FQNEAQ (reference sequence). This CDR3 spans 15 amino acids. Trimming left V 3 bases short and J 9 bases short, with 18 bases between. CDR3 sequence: CASSFGGDAGSEQFF. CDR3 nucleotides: TGTGCCAGCAGCTTTGGAGGGGACGCGGGTAGTGAGCAGTTCTTC.

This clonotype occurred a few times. CDR3 nucleotide sequence: TGTGCCAGCAGCCAACTCACCGGGACAGGGTTCACCGGGGAGCTGTTTTTT. It translates to CASSQLTGTGFTGELFF. The genes are TRBV6-1 and TRBJ2-2, with 9 bases identical to TRBD1. The CDR3 spans 17 residues. Trimming took 6 bases from V and 4 from J; bases not matched to a gene: 12. The germline V gene has CDR1 MNHNS and CDR2 SASEGT.

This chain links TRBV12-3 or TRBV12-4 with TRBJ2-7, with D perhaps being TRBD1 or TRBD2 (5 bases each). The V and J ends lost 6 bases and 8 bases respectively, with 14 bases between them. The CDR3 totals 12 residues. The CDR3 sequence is CASSPGTLKQYF. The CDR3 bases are TGTGCCAGCAGCCCCGGGACCTTAAAGCAGTACTTC.

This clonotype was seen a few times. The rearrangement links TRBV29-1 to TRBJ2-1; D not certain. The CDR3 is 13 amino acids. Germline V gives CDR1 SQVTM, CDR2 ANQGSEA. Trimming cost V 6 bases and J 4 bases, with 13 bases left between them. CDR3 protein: CSVDLGIYNEQFF. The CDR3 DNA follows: TGCAGCGTCGACTTGGGGATTTACAATGAGCAGTTCTTC.

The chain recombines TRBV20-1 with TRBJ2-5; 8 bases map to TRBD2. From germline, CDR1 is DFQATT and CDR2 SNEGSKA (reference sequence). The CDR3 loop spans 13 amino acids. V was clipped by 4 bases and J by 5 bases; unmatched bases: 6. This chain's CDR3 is CSAIAGGSETQYF. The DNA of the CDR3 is TGCAGTGCTATCGCGGGGGGTTCGGAGACCCAGTACTTC.

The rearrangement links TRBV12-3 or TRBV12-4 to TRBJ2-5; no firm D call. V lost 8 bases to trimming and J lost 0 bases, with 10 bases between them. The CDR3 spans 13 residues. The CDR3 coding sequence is TGTGCCAGCGGCGACTCTTACCAAGAGACCCAGTACTTC. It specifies CASGDSYQETQYF.

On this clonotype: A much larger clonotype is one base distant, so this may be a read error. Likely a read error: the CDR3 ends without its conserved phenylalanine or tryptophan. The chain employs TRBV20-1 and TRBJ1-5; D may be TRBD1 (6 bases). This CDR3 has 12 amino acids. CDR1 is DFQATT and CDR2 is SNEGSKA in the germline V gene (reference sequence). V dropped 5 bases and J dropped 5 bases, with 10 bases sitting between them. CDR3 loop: CSAGQPDQPQHC. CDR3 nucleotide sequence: TGCAGTGCTGGACAGCCAGATCAGCCCCAGCATTGT.

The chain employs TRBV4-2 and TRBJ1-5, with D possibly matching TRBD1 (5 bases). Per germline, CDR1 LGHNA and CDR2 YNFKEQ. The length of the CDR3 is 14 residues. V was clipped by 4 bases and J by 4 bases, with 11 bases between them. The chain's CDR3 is CASSPGTPNQPQHF. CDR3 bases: TGTGCCAGCAGCCCCGGGACGCCGAATCAGCCCCAGCATTTT.

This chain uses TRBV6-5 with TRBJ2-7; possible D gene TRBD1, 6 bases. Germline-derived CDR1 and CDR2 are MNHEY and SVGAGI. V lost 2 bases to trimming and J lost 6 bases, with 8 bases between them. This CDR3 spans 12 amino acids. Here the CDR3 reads CASSYNRVEQYF. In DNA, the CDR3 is TGTGCCAGCAGTTACAACAGGGTCGAGCAGTACTTC.

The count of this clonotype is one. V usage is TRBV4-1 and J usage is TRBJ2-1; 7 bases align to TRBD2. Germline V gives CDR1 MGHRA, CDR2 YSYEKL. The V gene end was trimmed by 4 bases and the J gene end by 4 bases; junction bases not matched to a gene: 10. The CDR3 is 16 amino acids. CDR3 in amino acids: CASSPKAGEFYNEQFF. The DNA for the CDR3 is TGCGCCAGCAGCCCCAAGGCGGGGGAGTTTTACAATGAGCAGTTCTTC.

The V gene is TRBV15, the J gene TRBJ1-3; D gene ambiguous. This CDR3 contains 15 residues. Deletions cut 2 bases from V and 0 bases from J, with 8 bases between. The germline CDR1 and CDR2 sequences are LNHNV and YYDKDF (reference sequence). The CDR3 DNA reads TGTGCCACCAGCAGAAGGATGCTCTCTGGAAACACCATATATTTT. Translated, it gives CATSRRMLSGNTIYF.

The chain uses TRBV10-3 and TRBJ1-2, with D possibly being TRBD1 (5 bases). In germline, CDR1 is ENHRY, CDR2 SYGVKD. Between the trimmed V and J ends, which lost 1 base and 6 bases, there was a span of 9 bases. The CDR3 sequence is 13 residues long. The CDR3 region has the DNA TGTGCCATCAGTGAGTTAGGGGTGGATGGCTACACCTTC. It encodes CAISELGVDGYTF.

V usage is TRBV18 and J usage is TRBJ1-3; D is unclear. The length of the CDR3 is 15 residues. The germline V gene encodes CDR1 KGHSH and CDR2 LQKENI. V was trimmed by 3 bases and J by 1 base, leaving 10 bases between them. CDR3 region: CASSPKVGSGNTIYF. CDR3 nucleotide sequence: TGTGCCAGCTCACCCAAAGTGGGGTCTGGAAACACCATATATTTT.

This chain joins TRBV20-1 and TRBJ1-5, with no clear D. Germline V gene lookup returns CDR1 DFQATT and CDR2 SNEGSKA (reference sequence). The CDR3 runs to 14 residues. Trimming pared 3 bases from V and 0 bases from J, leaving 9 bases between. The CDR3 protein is CSASAGGSNQPQHF. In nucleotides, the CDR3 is TGCAGTGCTAGTGCAGGCGGTAGCAATCAGCCCCAGCATTTT.

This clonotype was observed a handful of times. CDR3 in DNA: TGCGCCAGCAGCCAAGGGATCACAGGGGTGGTGAACACTGAAGCTTTCTTT. This sequence encodes CASSQGITGVVNTEAFF. V is TRBV4-1 and J is TRBJ1-1; the match to TRBD1 covers 7 bases. The trim removed 1 base at V and 0 bases at J, leaving 8 bases unmatched. Germline values: CDR1 MGHRA, CDR2 YSYEKL. The CDR3 sequence is 17 residues long.

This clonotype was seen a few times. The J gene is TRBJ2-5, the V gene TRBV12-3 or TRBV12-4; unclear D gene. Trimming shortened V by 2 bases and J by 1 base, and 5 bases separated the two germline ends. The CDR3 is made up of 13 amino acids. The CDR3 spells CASSLWGQETQYF. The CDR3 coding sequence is TGTGCCAGCAGTTTATGGGGCCAAGAGACCCAGTACTTC.

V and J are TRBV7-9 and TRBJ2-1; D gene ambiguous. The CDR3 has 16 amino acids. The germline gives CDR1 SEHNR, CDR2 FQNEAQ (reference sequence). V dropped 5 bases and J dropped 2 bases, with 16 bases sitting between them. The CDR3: CASSPRSLSAYNEQFF. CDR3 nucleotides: TGTGCCAGCAGCCCCCGAAGCCTTTCGGCCTACAATGAGCAGTTCTTC.

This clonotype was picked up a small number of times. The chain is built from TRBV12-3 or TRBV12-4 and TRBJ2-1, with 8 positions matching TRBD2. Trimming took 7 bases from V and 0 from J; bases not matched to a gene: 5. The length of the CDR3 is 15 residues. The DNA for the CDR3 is TGTGCCAGCACCCGACTAGCGAGCTCCTACAATGAGCAGTTCTTC. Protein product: CASTRLASSYNEQFF.

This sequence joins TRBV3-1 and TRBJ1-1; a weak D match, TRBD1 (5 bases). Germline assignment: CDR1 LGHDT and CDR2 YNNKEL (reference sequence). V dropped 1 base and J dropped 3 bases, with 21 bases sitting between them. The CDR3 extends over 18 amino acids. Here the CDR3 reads CASSQVVLQDLTDTEAFF. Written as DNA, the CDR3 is TGTGCCAGCAGCCAAGTAGTGCTACAGGACCTAACGGACACTGAAGCTTTCTTT. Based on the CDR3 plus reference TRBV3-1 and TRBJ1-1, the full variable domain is DTAVSQTPKYLVTQMGNDKSIKCEQNLGHDTMYWYKQDSKKFLKIMFSYNNKELIINETVPNRFSPKSPDKAHLNLHINSLELGDSAVYFCASSQVVLQDLTDTEAFFGQGTRLTVV.

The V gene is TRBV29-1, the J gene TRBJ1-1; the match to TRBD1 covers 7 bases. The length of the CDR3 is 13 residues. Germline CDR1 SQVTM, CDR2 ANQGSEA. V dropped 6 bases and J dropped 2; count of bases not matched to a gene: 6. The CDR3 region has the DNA TGCAGCGTGGCGCAAGGGGGCAACACTGAAGCTTTCTTT. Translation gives CSVAQGGNTEAFF.